A selection of T cell receptor beta chains follows, all from one sample in a study of beta chain features in type 1 diabetes. Repertoires were generated with immunoSEQ multiplex PCR, while TCRdb's copy carries only in-frame clones and drops some. The sample contains some 290,000 clones, 24% of which appear only once. Material: naive CD4+ T cells from blood. Receptors were obtained from a woman aged 25 to 39 with type 1 diabetes. Both conserved end residues are part of each CDR3. The order of the fields is J gene, D gene, V gene, clone size, CDR3 protein, CDR3 DNA. A D gene is named only where the DNA matches it firmly. Size is stated for part of the rows, as once, few or many counts, or as a class when the clone is expanded.

J gene: TRBJ2-2
D gene: .
V gene: TRBV9
clone size: few
CDR3 protein: CASSGGRNTGELFF
CDR3 DNA: TGTGCCAGCAGCGGGGGGCGTAACACCGGGGAGCTGTTTTTT

J gene: TRBJ2-1
D gene: .
V gene: TRBV6-5
clone size: few
CDR3 protein: CASSYSSLAMGEQFF
CDR3 DNA: TGTGCCAGCAGTTACTCGTCGCTAGCGATGGGTGAGCAGTTCTTC

J gene: TRBJ2-1
D gene: TRBD2
V gene: TRBV5-4
clone size: .
CDR3 protein: CASRGGVNNEQFF
CDR3 DNA: TGTGCCAGCCGGGGGGGGGTCAACAATGAGCAGTTCTTC

J gene: TRBJ2-7
D gene: TRBD1
V gene: TRBV11-2
clone size: few
CDR3 protein: CASRFPGTGAYEQYF
CDR3 DNA: TGTGCCAGCAGGTTCCCCGGGACAGGGGCGTACGAGCAGTACTTC

J gene: TRBJ1-1
D gene: TRBD1
V gene: TRBV7-9
clone size: .
CDR3 protein: CASTGRDSENTEAFF
CDR3 DNA: TGTGCCAGCACCGGACGGGACAGCGAGAACACTGAAGCTTTCTTT

J gene: TRBJ2-1
D gene: .
V gene: TRBV4-1
clone size: few
CDR3 protein: CASSENSAYYNEQFF
CDR3 DNA: TGCGCCAGCAGCGAAAATAGCGCCTACTACAATGAGCAGTTCTTC

J gene: TRBJ1-5
D gene: TRBD1
V gene: TRBV28
clone size: few
CDR3 protein: CASSLPGRGNGGQPQHF
CDR3 DNA: TGTGCCAGCAGTTTACCCGGCAGGGGGAATGGGGGGCAGCCCCAGCATTTT

J gene: TRBJ2-1
D gene: TRBD2
V gene: TRBV4-1
clone size: .
CDR3 protein: CASSQGLAGPLGNEQFF
CDR3 DNA: TGCGCCAGCAGCCAAGGGCTAGCGGGACCCTTGGGGAATGAGCAGTTCTTC

J gene: TRBJ2-1
D gene: .
V gene: TRBV19
clone size: .
CDR3 protein: CASQPGIISSYWGSNEQFF
CDR3 DNA: TGTGCCAGTCAACCGGGGATTATCTCCTCCTACTGGGGTAGCAATGAGCAGTTCTTC

J gene: TRBJ2-2
D gene: TRBD2
V gene: TRBV4-1
clone size: once
CDR3 protein: CASSHDSRTSGAGELFF
CDR3 DNA: TGCGCCAGCAGCCATGATAGCAGGACTAGCGGGGCCGGGGAGCTGTTTTTT

J gene: TRBJ2-1
D gene: .
V gene: TRBV12-5
clone size: .
CDR3 protein: CASGPTALLRVNEQFF
CDR3 DNA: TGTGCTAGTGGACCCACAGCACTCCTGAGGGTGAATGAGCAGTTCTTC

J gene: TRBJ2-5
D gene: .
V gene: TRBV9
clone size: few
CDR3 protein: CASSARTQETQYF
CDR3 DNA: TGTGCCAGCAGCGCCAGAACCCAAGAGACCCAGTACTTC

J gene: TRBJ2-3
D gene: TRBD1
V gene: TRBV18
clone size: once
CDR3 protein: CASSRDRELTDTQYF
CDR3 DNA: TGTGCCAGCTCACGGGACAGGGAGCTAACAGATACGCAGTATTTT

J gene: TRBJ2-7
D gene: TRBD1
V gene: TRBV7-9
clone size: few
CDR3 protein: CASSSPDRGGYEQYF
CDR3 DNA: TGTGCCAGCAGCTCTCCAGACAGGGGCGGGTACGAGCAGTACTTC

J gene: TRBJ1-2
D gene: TRBD1
V gene: TRBV28
clone size: few
CDR3 protein: CASSSPGDRVRPF
CDR3 DNA: TGTGCCAGCAGTTCCCCTGGGGACAGGGTTCGGCCCTTC

J gene: TRBJ2-1
D gene: .
V gene: TRBV15
clone size: .
CDR3 protein: CATSRGGVNNEQFF
CDR3 DNA: TGTGCCACCAGCAGAGGGGGAGTTAATAATGAGCAGTTCTTC

J gene: TRBJ1-2
D gene: TRBD1
V gene: TRBV28
clone size: .
CDR3 protein: CASSFARGDGYTF
CDR3 DNA: TGTGCCAGCAGTTTCGCCAGGGGGGATGGCTACACCTTC

J gene: TRBJ2-7
D gene: TRBD1
V gene: TRBV5-1
clone size: .
CDR3 protein: CASSLAWGQGAYEQYF
CDR3 DNA: TGCGCCAGCAGCTTGGCCTGGGGACAGGGGGCCTACGAGCAGTACTTC

J gene: TRBJ1-2
D gene: .
V gene: TRBV5-1
clone size: .
CDR3 protein: CASSGSQGNYGYTF
CDR3 DNA: TGCGCCAGCAGCGGATCACAGGGAAACTATGGCTACACCTTC

J gene: TRBJ1-2
D gene: .
V gene: TRBV25-1
clone size: .
CDR3 protein: CASSEADRANYGYTF
CDR3 DNA: TGTGCCAGCAGTGAAGCGGACAGAGCTAACTATGGCTACACCTTC

J gene: TRBJ2-7
D gene: TRBD2
V gene: TRBV5-1
clone size: .
CDR3 protein: CASNRVSSGSSYEQYF
CDR3 DNA: TGCGCCAGCAACCGGGTGTCAAGCGGGAGCTCCTACGAGCAGTACTTC

J gene: TRBJ2-7
D gene: TRBD2
V gene: TRBV6-5
clone size: .
CDR3 protein: CASKELAEAYEQYF
CDR3 DNA: TGTGCCAGCAAGGAACTAGCGGAGGCCTACGAGCAGTACTTC

J gene: TRBJ2-4
D gene: TRBD2
V gene: TRBV29-1
clone size: .
CDR3 protein: CSVGTSGLAKNIQYF
CDR3 DNA: TGCAGCGTAGGGACTAGCGGCTTAGCCAAAAACATTCAGTACTTC

J gene: TRBJ2-5
D gene: TRBD2
V gene: TRBV7-3
clone size: .
CDR3 protein: CASSPRLAGGPGQETQYF
CDR3 DNA: TGTGCCAGCAGCCCTCGACTAGCGGGAGGGCCGGGGCAAGAGACCCAGTACTTC

J gene: TRBJ2-7
D gene: TRBD2
V gene: TRBV5-4
clone size: .
CDR3 protein: CASSLGAGGSSYEQYF
CDR3 DNA: TGTGCCAGCAGCTTGGGGGCGGGAGGGTCTTCCTACGAGCAGTACTTC

J gene: TRBJ2-1
D gene: .
V gene: TRBV28
clone size: .
CDR3 protein: CASASPGGPSVNEQFF
CDR3 DNA: TGTGCCAGCGCTTCCCCCGGGGGGCCGAGTGTAAATGAGCAGTTCTTC

J gene: TRBJ2-7
D gene: TRBD2
V gene: TRBV7-3
clone size: few
CDR3 protein: CASSLSGTSVYEQYF
CDR3 DNA: TGTGCCAGCAGCCTGTCGGGGACTAGCGTATACGAGCAGTACTTC

J gene: TRBJ2-2
D gene: .
V gene: TRBV10-2
clone size: few
CDR3 protein: CASSGGVPGELFF
CDR3 DNA: TGCGCCAGCAGTGGGGGAGTTCCCGGGGAGCTGTTTTTT

J gene: TRBJ2-4
D gene: .
V gene: TRBV29-1
clone size: .
CDR3 protein: CSVESNRDIQYF
CDR3 DNA: TGCAGCGTTGAAAGCAACAGGGACATTCAGTACTTC

J gene: TRBJ2-3
D gene: .
V gene: TRBV7-2
clone size: .
CDR3 protein: CASSLRAGDTDTQYF
CDR3 DNA: TGTGCCAGCAGTTTGCGGGCTGGGGACACAGATACGCAGTATTTT

J gene: TRBJ2-7
D gene: TRBD2
V gene: TRBV7-2
clone size: .
CDR3 protein: CATELTKGLRGDF
CDR3 DNA: TGTGCCACCGAACTAACCAAGGGACTACGGGGGGACTTC

J gene: TRBJ2-1
D gene: TRBD2
V gene: TRBV9
clone size: .
CDR3 protein: CASSGTSGYNEQFF
CDR3 DNA: TGTGCCAGCAGCGGGACTAGCGGGTACAATGAGCAGTTCTTC

J gene: TRBJ1-2
D gene: TRBD1
V gene: TRBV30
clone size: .
CDR3 protein: CAWSVLDRGYGYTF
CDR3 DNA: TGTGCCTGGAGTGTCCTCGACAGGGGCTATGGCTACACCTTC

J gene: TRBJ1-2
D gene: .
V gene: TRBV7-6
clone size: few
CDR3 protein: CASSFEPGVGYTF
CDR3 DNA: TGTGCCAGCAGCTTCGAGCCAGGGGTCGGCTACACCTTC

J gene: TRBJ1-2
D gene: .
V gene: TRBV2
clone size: .
CDR3 protein: CASSEVQGLGGYTF
CDR3 DNA: TGTGCCAGCAGTGAAGTTCAGGGGTTGGGTGGCTACACCTTC

J gene: TRBJ2-4
D gene: TRBD2
V gene: TRBV30
clone size: few
CDR3 protein: CAWAPGMGLAGGYF
CDR3 DNA: TGTGCCTGGGCGCCTGGAATGGGACTAGCGGGAGGCTACTTC

J gene: TRBJ2-1
D gene: TRBD2
V gene: TRBV9
clone size: .
CDR3 protein: CASGTSYNEQFF
CDR3 DNA: TGTGCCAGCGGGACTAGTTACAATGAGCAGTTCTTC

J gene: TRBJ2-7
D gene: .
V gene: TRBV11-2
clone size: .
CDR3 protein: CASSLSRYEQYF
CDR3 DNA: TGTGCCAGCAGCTTATCTCGCTACGAGCAGTACTTC

J gene: TRBJ2-5
D gene: TRBD1
V gene: TRBV2
clone size: .
CDR3 protein: CASTGQGGETQYF
CDR3 DNA: TGTGCCAGCACCGGACAGGGGGGAGAGACCCAGTACTTC

J gene: TRBJ2-5
D gene: TRBD2
V gene: TRBV20-1
clone size: .
CDR3 protein: CSAKGAGQHF
CDR3 DNA: TGCAGTGCTAAAGGAGCGGGGCAGCACTTC

J gene: TRBJ2-1
D gene: .
V gene: TRBV5-4
clone size: .
CDR3 protein: CASSLKGQRQQFF
CDR3 DNA: TGTGCCAGCAGCTTGAAGGGCCAGCGGCAACAGTTCTTC

J gene: TRBJ2-2
D gene: TRBD2
V gene: TRBV30
clone size: .
CDR3 protein: CAWSENSGAPRTGELFF
CDR3 DNA: TGTGCCTGGAGTGAAAATAGCGGGGCCCCGAGGACCGGGGAGCTGTTTTTT

J gene: TRBJ2-1
D gene: TRBD2
V gene: TRBV23-1
clone size: .
CDR3 protein: CASSQSWREGPSEQFF
CDR3 DNA: TGCGCCAGCAGTCAGTCCTGGCGGGAGGGCCCCAGTGAGCAGTTCTTC

J gene: TRBJ2-5
D gene: TRBD2
V gene: TRBV2
clone size: once
CDR3 protein: CASSPLAGGMETQYF
CDR3 DNA: TGTGCCAGCAGTCCACTAGCGGGGGGGATGGAGACCCAGTACTTC

J gene: TRBJ1-5
D gene: .
V gene: TRBV27
clone size: few
CDR3 protein: CASSPGTRRPYSNQPQHF
CDR3 DNA: TGTGCCAGCAGCCCGGGAACCCGGAGACCATATAGCAATCAGCCCCAGCATTTT

J gene: TRBJ2-7
D gene: TRBD2
V gene: TRBV7-9
clone size: few
CDR3 protein: CASSSRWGGDEQYF
CDR3 DNA: TGTGCCAGCAGCTCCCGGTGGGGAGGGGACGAGCAGTACTTC

J gene: TRBJ2-7
D gene: .
V gene: TRBV15
clone size: few
CDR3 protein: CATSGAPAGQYEQYF
CDR3 DNA: TGTGCCACCAGCGGAGCCCCAGCGGGACAATACGAGCAGTACTTC

J gene: TRBJ2-7
D gene: TRBD2
V gene: TRBV5-1
clone size: .
CDR3 protein: CASGPGTSDEQYF
CDR3 DNA: TGCGCCAGCGGGCCCGGGACTAGCGACGAGCAGTACTTC

J gene: TRBJ2-2
D gene: TRBD2
V gene: TRBV5-1
clone size: .
CDR3 protein: CASSSSGRNTGELFF
CDR3 DNA: TGCGCCAGCAGCTCGAGCGGGAGGAACACCGGGGAGCTGTTTTTT

J gene: TRBJ2-5
D gene: TRBD1
V gene: TRBV5-1
clone size: .
CDR3 protein: CASSSGTGDQETQYF
CDR3 DNA: TGCGCCAGCTCCTCTGGAACAGGGGACCAAGAGACCCAGTACTTC

J gene: TRBJ2-5
D gene: TRBD2
V gene: TRBV19
clone size: .
CDR3 protein: CASSIVAGEETQYF
CDR3 DNA: TGTGCCAGTAGTATAGTTGCGGGAGAAGAGACCCAGTACTTC

J gene: TRBJ1-2
D gene: .
V gene: TRBV6-5
clone size: .
CDR3 protein: CASSYSQGFTNYGYTF
CDR3 DNA: TGTGCCAGCAGTTACAGCCAGGGCTTCACTAACTATGGCTACACCTTC

J gene: TRBJ2-5
D gene: .
V gene: TRBV5-4
clone size: few
CDR3 protein: CASSSLADQETQYF
CDR3 DNA: TGTGCCAGCAGTTCCTTAGCGGATCAAGAGACCCAGTACTTC

J gene: TRBJ2-1
D gene: .
V gene: TRBV9
clone size: few
CDR3 protein: CASSVDGGMNEQFF
CDR3 DNA: TGTGCCAGCAGCGTAGATGGAGGGATGAATGAGCAGTTCTTC

J gene: TRBJ2-1
D gene: TRBD2
V gene: TRBV23-1
clone size: many
CDR3 protein: CASSQSSGTHEQFF
CDR3 DNA: TGCGCCAGCAGTCAATCGAGCGGGACGCATGAGCAGTTCTTC